The 4 T cell receptor beta chains presented below share a single source sample, sequenced in a study of blood T cell repertoires in COVID-19. The method was immunoSEQ multiplex PCR; TCRdb's version includes in-frame clones alone and lacks a portion of them. The table lists 150,000 or so clones, more than 85% of them singletons. Sample: peripheral blood. The receptors derive from a man in his 60s with COVID-19, enrolled during active disease.

This chain connects TRBV7-9 to TRBJ1-4; D is uncertain. The CDR3 spans 15 residues. Germline V gene lookup returns CDR1 SEHNR and CDR2 FQNEAQ (reference sequence). V lost 6 bases, J lost 0 bases, and 11 bases lay in between. CDR3 nucleotides: TGTGCCAGCAGGGAATGGAGTGCAACTAATGAAAAACTGTTTTTT. Amino acids: CASREWSATNEKLFF.

The chain joins TRBV4-1 to TRBJ2-1; D is possibly TRBD2 (6 bases). The CDR3 runs to 18 residues. Between the trimmed V and J ends, which lost 6 bases and 6 bases, there was a span of 27 bases. From germline, CDR1 is MGHRA and CDR2 YSYEKL. CDR3 residues: CASSVPKKWSRDGNEQFF. The CDR3 DNA follows: TGCGCCAGCAGTGTCCCAAAAAAGTGGTCGCGGGATGGCAATGAGCAGTTCTTC.

In this sample, this clone turned up once. V is TRBV7-9 and J is TRBJ2-1, with no clear D. The CDR3 totals 12 residues. The V end was cut by 1 base, the J end by 10 bases, with 8 bases between. Germline lookup yields CDR1 SEHNR and CDR2 FQNEAQ (reference sequence). CDR3 nucleotides: TGTGCCAGCAGCTTAGACTACGTGGAGCAGTTCTTC. Translated: CASSLDYVEQFF.

This chain links TRBV6-5 with TRBJ2-5; D perhaps matches TRBD2 (7 bases). The CDR3 is made up of 15 amino acids. Germline V gives CDR1 MNHEY, CDR2 SVGAGI. V lost 7 bases and J lost 4, with 19 bases in between. CDR3 bases: TGTGCCAGCATGGATGAAGGGGGGGCTCGAGAGACCCAGTACTTC. Translated, it gives CASMDEGGARETQYF.